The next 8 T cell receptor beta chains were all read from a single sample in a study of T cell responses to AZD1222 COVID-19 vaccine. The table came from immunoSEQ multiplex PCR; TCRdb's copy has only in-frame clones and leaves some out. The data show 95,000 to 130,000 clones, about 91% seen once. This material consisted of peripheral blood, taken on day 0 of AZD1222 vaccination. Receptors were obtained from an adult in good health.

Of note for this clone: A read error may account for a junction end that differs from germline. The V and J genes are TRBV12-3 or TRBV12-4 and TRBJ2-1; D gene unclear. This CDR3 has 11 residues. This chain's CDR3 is CASSLGQPLVF. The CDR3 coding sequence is TGTGCCAGCAGTTTAGGGCAGCCCCTTGTCTTC.

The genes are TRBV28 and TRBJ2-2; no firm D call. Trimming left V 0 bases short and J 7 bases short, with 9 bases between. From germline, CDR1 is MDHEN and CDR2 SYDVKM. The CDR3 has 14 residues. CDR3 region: CASSLWGLGGELFF. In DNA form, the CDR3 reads TGTGCCAGCAGTTTATGGGGGTTGGGCGGGGAGCTGTTTTTT.

The DNA of the CDR3 is TGTGCCAGCAGTTACTCCGACGCCTGGGAGCAGTACTTC. Residues: CASSYSDAWEQYF. The chain couples TRBV6-5 to TRBJ2-7; D is ambiguous. The CDR3 runs to 13 residues. The V gene lost 0 bases and the J gene lost 7 bases, with 10 bases spanning the gap. The germline CDR1 and CDR2 sequences are MNHEY and SVGAGI.

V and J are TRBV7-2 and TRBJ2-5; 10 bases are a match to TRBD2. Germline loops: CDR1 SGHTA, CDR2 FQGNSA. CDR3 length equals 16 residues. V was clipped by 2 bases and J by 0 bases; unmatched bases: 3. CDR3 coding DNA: TGTGCCAGCAGCTTATGGCTAGCGGGGGACCAAGAGACCCAGTACTTC. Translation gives CASSLWLAGDQETQYF.

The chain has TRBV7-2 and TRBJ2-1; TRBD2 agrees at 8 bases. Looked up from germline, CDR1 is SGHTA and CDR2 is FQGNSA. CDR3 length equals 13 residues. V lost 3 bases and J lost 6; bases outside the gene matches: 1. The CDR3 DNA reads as TGTGCCAGCAGCTTCGGGGGGGGCAATGAGCAGTTCTTC. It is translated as CASSFGGGNEQFF.

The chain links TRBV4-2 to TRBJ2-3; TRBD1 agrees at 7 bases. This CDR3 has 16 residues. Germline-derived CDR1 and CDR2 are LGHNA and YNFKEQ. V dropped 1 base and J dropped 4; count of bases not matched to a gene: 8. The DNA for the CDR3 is TGTGCCAGCAGCCAAGCAAGGACAGGTGGGTCAGATACGCAGTATTTT. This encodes CASSQARTGGSDTQYF.

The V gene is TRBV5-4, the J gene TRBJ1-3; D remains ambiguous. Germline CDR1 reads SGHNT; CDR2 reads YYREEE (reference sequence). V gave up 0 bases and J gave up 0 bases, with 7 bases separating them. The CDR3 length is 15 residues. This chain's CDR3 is CASSLGRNSGNTIYF. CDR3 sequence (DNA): TGTGCCAGCAGCTTGGGACGTAACTCTGGAAACACCATATATTTT.

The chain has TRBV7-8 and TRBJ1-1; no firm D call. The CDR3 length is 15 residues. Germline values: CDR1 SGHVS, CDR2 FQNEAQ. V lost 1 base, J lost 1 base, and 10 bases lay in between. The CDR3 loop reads CASSLVRQANTEAFF. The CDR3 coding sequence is TGTGCCAGCAGCTTAGTTCGGCAGGCGAACACTGAAGCTTTCTTT.